Each of the 20 T cell receptor beta chains below was sequenced from the same sample in a study of T cell repertoires in cytomegalovirus infection. TCRdb analysed the reads with MiXCR anew, one entry per CDR3 protein. Here the sample spans around 71,000 distinct CDR3 sequences, roughly 20% being singletons. These TCRs are of unknown antigen specificity. Sample: CD8+ T cells from cultured PBMCs, taken from culture after CMV antigen stimulation. These TCRs come from a human donor in good health (CMV status not recorded). Some clones in this sample may be carry-over from other donors' samples.

In its sample, this clonotype was seen a few times. The V call is TRBV12-3 or TRBV12-4, the J call TRBJ2-3; the match to TRBD2 covers 12 bases. The CDR3 extends over 15 amino acids. The J segment lost 2 bases and the V segment lost 7 bases, leaving 4 bases of the junction unmatched. The CDR3 DNA is TGTGCCAGCACCCCTAGCGGGGGGGACACAGATACGCAGTATTTT. This encodes CASTPSGGDTDTQYF.

This chain connects TRBV6-2 or TRBV6-3 to TRBJ1-4; a possible D gene is TRBD1 (6 bases). CDR3 size: 13 residues. The ends were cut back, 5 bases at V and 8 bases at J, with 12 bases in the middle. Germline CDR1 and CDR2: MNHEY and SVGEGT. The CDR3 bases are TGTGCCAGCAGTACAGGGTTGCGGGAAAAACTGTTTTTT. Its translation: CASSTGLREKLFF.

This clonotype was recorded many times. The genes are TRBV4-1 and TRBJ2-1; D might be TRBD1 or TRBD2, each matching 7 bases. Looked up from germline, CDR1 is MGHRA and CDR2 is YSYEKL. V was pared by 3 bases and J by 0 bases, with 18 bases between. This CDR3 spans 18 amino acids. The CDR3 region has the DNA TGCGCCAGCAGCCACCCGAGGCAGGGGGGGAGCTCCTACAATGAGCAGTTCTTC. Translation: CASSHPRQGGSSYNEQFF.

This clonotype was recorded a few times. The genes are TRBV15 and TRBJ1-1; D is undetermined. With 0 bases removed from V and 4 bases from J, the gap between germline ends came to 9 bases. This CDR3 has 14 amino acids. Germline V gene lookup returns CDR1 LNHNV and CDR2 YYDKDF (reference sequence). The CDR3, as DNA: TGTGCCACCAGCAGAGATACGAGAGGCACTGAAGCTTTCTTT. It specifies CATSRDTRGTEAFF.

The chain links TRBV6-2 or TRBV6-3 to TRBJ2-7, with D perhaps TRBD1 (6 bases). In germline, CDR1 is MNHEY, CDR2 SVGEGT. CDR3 length: 15 residues. Trimming shortened V by 0 bases and J by 0 bases, and 9 bases separated the two germline ends. The CDR3 DNA is TGTGCCAGCAGTTACTCAAGGACAGTCTCCTACGAGCAGTACTTC. Translation: CASSYSRTVSYEQYF.

The rearrangement links TRBV7-9 to TRBJ2-7; possibly TRBD2 for D (6 bases). CDR3 length: 14 amino acids. V lost 5 bases to trimming and J lost 0 bases, with 11 bases between them. Germline CDR1 reads SEHNR; CDR2 reads FQNEAQ (reference sequence). This chain's CDR3 is CASSAAGPSYEQYF. DNA of the CDR3: TGTGCCAGCAGCGCGGCGGGGCCCTCCTACGAGCAGTACTTC. The entire variable domain, with the rest obtained from reference TRBV7-9 and TRBJ2-7, is as follows: DTGVSQNPRHKITKRGQNVTFRCDPISEHNRLYWYRQTLGQGPEFLTYFQNEAQLEKSRLLSDRFSAERPKGSFSTLEIQRTEQGDSAMYLCASSAAGPSYEQYFGPGTRLTVT.

The chain uses TRBV4-1 and TRBJ2-1; TRBD1 aligns across 8 bases. The J segment lost 6 bases and the V segment lost 2 bases, leaving 6 bases of the junction unmatched. Germline V lookup: CDR1 MGHRA, CDR2 YSYEKL. CDR3 size: 15 residues. In nucleotides, the CDR3 is TGCGCCAGCAGCCAAAGACAGGGGTCAAGCAATGAGCAGTTCTTC. The encoded protein is CASSQRQGSSNEQFF.

The chain employs TRBV4-1 and TRBJ2-7; D ambiguous. The germline V gene has CDR1 MGHRA and CDR2 YSYEKL. Deletions cut 5 bases from V and 3 bases from J, with 11 bases between. The CDR3 consists of 13 residues. The CDR3 loop reads CASSIKTGYEQYF. As DNA, the CDR3 is TGCGCCAGCAGCATCAAGACGGGCTACGAGCAGTACTTC.

This clonotype turned up a few times. The chain is built from TRBV7-9 and TRBJ2-7; 10 nucleotides agree with TRBD2. This CDR3 is built from 16 residues. Per the germline V gene, CDR1 is SEHNR and CDR2 is FQNEAQ (reference sequence). Trimming at V came to 5 bases and at J to 4 bases, leaving 11 bases not matched to a gene. The CDR3 nucleotides are TGTGCCAGCAGCCCGCAAGCGGGGGGGCCTGTGTACGAGCAGTACTTC. Amino acids: CASSPQAGGPVYEQYF.

This clonotype showed up just a few times. V usage is TRBV19 and J usage is TRBJ1-5, with a tentative D call TRBD1 (6 bases). The V and J ends lost 4 bases and 5 bases respectively, with 9 bases between them. Germline V gene data show CDR1 as LNHDA and CDR2 as SQIVND (reference sequence). The CDR3 consists of 13 residues. The DNA of the CDR3 is TGTGCCAGTAGTACACAGGGTTATCAGCCCCAGCATTTT. It translates to CASSTQGYQPQHF. The full variable domain, rest sourced from reference TRBV19 and TRBJ1-5, is DGGITQSPKYLFRKEGQNVTLSCEQNLNHDAMYWYRQDPGQGLRLIYYSQIVNDFQKGDIAEGYSVSREKKESFPLTVTSAQKNPTAFYLCASSTQGYQPQHFGDGTRLSIL.

A few counts support this clonotype. The rearrangement links TRBV9 to TRBJ2-5; the D is unclear. This CDR3 region has 12 residues. Germline V gene sequence: CDR1 SGDLS, CDR2 YYNGEE. Trimming removed 4 bases from V and 5 bases from J, with 9 bases in between. The CDR3 loop reads CASSTDRETQYF. DNA of the CDR3: TGTGCCAGCAGCACTGACCGGGAGACCCAGTACTTC.

The genes are TRBV2 and TRBJ1-1, with a tentative D call TRBD1 (5 bases). The V and J ends lost 3 bases and 2 bases respectively, with 13 bases between them. Germline V CDR1 and CDR2: SNHLY, FYNNEI. This CDR3 has 15 residues. The CDR3 region is CASSEDGGYNTEAFF. CDR3 nucleotide sequence: TGTGCCAGCAGTGAGGACGGGGGGTACAACACTGAAGCTTTCTTT. The full variable domain, rest sourced from reference TRBV2 and TRBJ1-1, is EPEVTQTPSHQVTQMGQEVILRCVPISNHLYFYWYRQILGQKVEFLVSFYNNEISEKSEIFDDQFSVERPDGSNFTLKIRSTKLEDSAMYFCASSEDGGYNTEAFFGQGTRLTVV.

V and J are TRBV7-9 and TRBJ2-7, with D maybe TRBD1 (5 bases). Germline lookup yields CDR1 SEHNR and CDR2 FQNEAQ (reference sequence). The CDR3 has 12 amino acids. Trimming stripped 2 bases from V and 4 bases from J, with 6 bases between. CDR3 in DNA: TGTGCCAGCAGCTTATCAGGGTACGAGCAGTACTTC. As protein: CASSLSGYEQYF. Looking up the rest from reference TRBV7-9 and TRBJ2-7 gives the full variable domain: DTGVSQNPRHKITKRGQNVTFRCDPISEHNRLYWYRQTLGQGPEFLTYFQNEAQLEKSRLLSDRFSAERPKGSFSTLEIQRTEQGDSAMYLCASSLSGYEQYFGPGTRLTVT.

The chain has TRBV7-9 and TRBJ2-7; TRBD1 matches at 7 bases. The CDR3 is 17 amino acids. V lost 5 bases and J lost 0; bases outside the gene matches: 13. The germline gives CDR1 SEHNR, CDR2 FQNEAQ (reference sequence). The CDR3 is CASSVNRGPTLSYEQYF. CDR3 coding DNA: TGTGCCAGCAGCGTAAACAGGGGTCCCACTCTCTCCTACGAGCAGTACTTC. Full variable domain (rest looked up from reference TRBV7-9 and TRBJ2-7): DTGVSQNPRHKITKRGQNVTFRCDPISEHNRLYWYRQTLGQGPEFLTYFQNEAQLEKSRLLSDRFSAERPKGSFSTLEIQRTEQGDSAMYLCASSVNRGPTLSYEQYFGPGTRLTVT.

The rearrangement links TRBV7-8 to TRBJ1-5; 7 positions match TRBD1. The germline CDR1 and CDR2 sequences are SGHVS and FQNEAQ. The CDR3 covers 15 residues. V lost 3 bases, J lost 1 base, and 3 bases stayed unmatched. The CDR3 bases are TGTGCCAGCAGCTTGCCGGGACAGAGCAATCAGCCCCAGCATTTT. Amino acid sequence: CASSLPGQSNQPQHF.

This sequence joins TRBV7-3 and TRBJ2-3, with TRBD2 as a possible D gene (6 bases). CDR3 length: 14 amino acids. CDR1 SGHTA and CDR2 FQGTGA come from the germline V gene. Trimming took 4 bases from V and 0 from J, leaving 8 bases between them. The CDR3 coding sequence is TGTGCCAGCAGCTCGGGACTTAGCACAGATACGCAGTATTTT. Protein: CASSSGLSTDTQYF.

Only a few counts were recorded for this clonotype. V gene TRBV7-2 combines with J gene TRBJ2-1; 10 nucleotides line up with TRBD1. The junction had 10 bases not matched to a gene; V was cut back by 1 base and J by 4 bases. In germline, CDR1 is SGHTA, CDR2 FQGNSA. There are 18 residues in the CDR3. As DNA, the CDR3 is TGTGCCAGCAGCTTAGAAAGGGCCCGGACAGGGGGATACAATGAGCAGTTCTTC. Protein: CASSLERARTGGYNEQFF.

The chain couples TRBV5-1 to TRBJ2-7; D may correspond to TRBD1 or TRBD2 (6 bases each). This CDR3 has 15 residues. V was clipped by 1 base and J by 5 bases, with 16 bases between them. CDR1 SGHRS and CDR2 YFSETQ come from the germline V gene. The CDR3 DNA reads as TGCGCCAGCAGCTTGCCTACAGGGAGGTTCGACGAGCAGTACTTC. It codes for CASSLPTGRFDEQYF.

Only a few counts were recorded for this clonotype. This chain uses TRBV7-2 with TRBJ1-5; the D is unclear. Germline V gene sequence: CDR1 SGHTA, CDR2 FQGNSA. V was trimmed by 4 bases and J by 1 base, leaving 8 bases between them. The CDR3 covers 14 residues. The CDR3 coding sequence is TGTGCCAGCAGCTCGATAGACAGCAATCAGCCCCAGCATTTT. This gives the protein CASSSIDSNQPQHF.

This clonotype has only a few counts. This rearrangement joins TRBV4-3 to TRBJ1-2; D might be TRBD1 (5 bases). The germline V and J ends were trimmed by 0 bases and 7 bases, with 18 bases remaining between them. Germline V gene lookup returns CDR1 LGHNA and CDR2 YSLEER. The CDR3 covers 16 residues. DNA of the CDR3: TGCGCCAGCAGCCAAGATTCGGAGGGTCAGGGAGCTGGCTACACCTTC. This sequence encodes CASSQDSEGQGAGYTF.